This T cell receptor beta chain derives from a study of T cells in Graves' hyperthyroidism and ophthalmopathy. The wider study: Prior to any treatment, at the point of initial diagnosis, peripheral blood was collected.

Amplification targeted TCR beta CDR3 regions from RNA transcripts. A set of HTBI primers served as the primers for a first-round RT-PCR of the TCR CDR3. TCRdb processed the multiplex PCR reads anew with MiXCR; each CDR3 protein has one entry. The repertoire holds fewer than 650,000 distinct CDR3 sequences, roughly 13% seen once, with roughly 6.2% in the top ten. General study points: Median prediction lead before ophthalmopathy onset was 5 to 7 months with the model. Most clonotypes that expanded in the thyroid above 0.001 also showed up in blood.

CDR1 and CDR2 (germline): SGHDN, FVKESK. The CDR3 is made up of 11 amino acids. The junction had 0 bases not matched to a gene; V was cut back by 4 bases and J by 7 bases. To note about this clonotype: Antigen unknown.

The sample of blood was obtained at first hyperthyroidism diagnosis (before any ophthalmopathy symptoms). The gene calls are TRBV14 and TRBJ2-5, with 7 bases identical to TRBD1. The receptor comes from a woman aged 25-40 years with Graves' hyperthyroidism that later progressed to Graves' ophthalmopathy. Sequencing was carried out using blood. CDR3 amino acids: CASSRQGTQYF. DNA for the CDR3: TGTGCCAGCAGCCGACAGGGGACCCAGTACTTC.